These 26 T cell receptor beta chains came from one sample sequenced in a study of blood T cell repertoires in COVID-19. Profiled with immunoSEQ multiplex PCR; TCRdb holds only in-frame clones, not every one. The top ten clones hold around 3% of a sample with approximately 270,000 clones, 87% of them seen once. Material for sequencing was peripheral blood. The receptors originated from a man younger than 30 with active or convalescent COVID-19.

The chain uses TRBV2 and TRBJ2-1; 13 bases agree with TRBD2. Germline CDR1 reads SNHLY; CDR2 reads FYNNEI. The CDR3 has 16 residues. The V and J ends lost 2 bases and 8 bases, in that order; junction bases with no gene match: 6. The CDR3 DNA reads TGTGCCAGCAGTGAACTAGGGACTAGCGGGACACATGAGCAGTTCTTC. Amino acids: CASSELGTSGTHEQFF.

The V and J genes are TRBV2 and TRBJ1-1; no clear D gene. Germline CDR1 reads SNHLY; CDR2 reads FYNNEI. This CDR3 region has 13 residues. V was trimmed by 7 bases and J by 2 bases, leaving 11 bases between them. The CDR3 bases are TGTGCCAGCATTATCTTCACAAACACTGAAGCTTTCTTT. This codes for CASIIFTNTEAFF.

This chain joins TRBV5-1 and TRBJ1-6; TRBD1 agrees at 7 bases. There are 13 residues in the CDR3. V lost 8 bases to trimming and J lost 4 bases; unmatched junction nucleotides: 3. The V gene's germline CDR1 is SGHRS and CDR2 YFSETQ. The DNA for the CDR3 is TGCGCCAGGCGACAGGGATATAATTCACCCCTCCACTTT. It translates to CARRQGYNSPLHF.

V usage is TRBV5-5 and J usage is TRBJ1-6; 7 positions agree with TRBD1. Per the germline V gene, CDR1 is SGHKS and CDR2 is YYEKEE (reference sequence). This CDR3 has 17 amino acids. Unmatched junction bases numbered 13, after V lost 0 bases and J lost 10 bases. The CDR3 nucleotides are TGTGCCAGCAGCTTGGAAAGTCGGGACAGACGGAGGTCACCCCTCCACTTT. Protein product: CASSLESRDRRRSPLHF.

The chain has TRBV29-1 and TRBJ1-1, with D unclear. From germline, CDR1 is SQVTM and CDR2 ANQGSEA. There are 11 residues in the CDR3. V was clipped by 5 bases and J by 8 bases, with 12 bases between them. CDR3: CSVTRAGEAFF. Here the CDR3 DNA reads TGCAGCGTTACTAGGGCGGGGGAAGCTTTCTTT. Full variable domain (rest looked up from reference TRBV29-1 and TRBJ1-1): SAVISQKPSRDICQRGTSLTIQCQVDSQVTMMFWYRQQPGQSLTLIATANQGSEATYESGFVIDKFPISRPNLTFSTLTVSNMSPEDSSIYLCSVTRAGEAFFGQGTRLTVV.

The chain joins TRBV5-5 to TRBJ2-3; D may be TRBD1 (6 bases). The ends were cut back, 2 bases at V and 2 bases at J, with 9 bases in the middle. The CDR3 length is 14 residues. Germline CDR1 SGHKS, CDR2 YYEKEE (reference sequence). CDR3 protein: CASSFRDITDTQYF. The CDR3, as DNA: TGTGCCAGCAGCTTCCGGGACATCACAGATACGCAGTATTTT.

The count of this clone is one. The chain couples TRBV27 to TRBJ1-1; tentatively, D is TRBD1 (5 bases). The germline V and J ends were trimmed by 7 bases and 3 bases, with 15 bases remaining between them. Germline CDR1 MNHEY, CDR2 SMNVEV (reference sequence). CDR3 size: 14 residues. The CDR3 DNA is TGTGCCAGCACATCCGCCCGGGGGGACACTGAAGCTTTCTTT. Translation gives CASTSARGDTEAFF.

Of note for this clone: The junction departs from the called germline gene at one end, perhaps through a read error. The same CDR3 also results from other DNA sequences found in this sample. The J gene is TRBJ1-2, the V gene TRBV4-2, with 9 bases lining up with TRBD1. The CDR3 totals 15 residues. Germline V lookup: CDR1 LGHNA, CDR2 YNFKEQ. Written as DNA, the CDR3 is TGTGCCAGCAGCCGAGAACAGGGGGCGGTCTATGGTTACACCTTC. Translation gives CASSREQGAVYGYTF.

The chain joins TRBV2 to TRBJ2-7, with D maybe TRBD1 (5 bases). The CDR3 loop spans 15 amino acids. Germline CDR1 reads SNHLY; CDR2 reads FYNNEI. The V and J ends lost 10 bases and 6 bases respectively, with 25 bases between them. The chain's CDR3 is CAKQVFQGREGEQYF. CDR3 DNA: TGTGCCAAACAAGTGTTCCAGGGAAGGGAAGGCGAGCAGTACTTC.

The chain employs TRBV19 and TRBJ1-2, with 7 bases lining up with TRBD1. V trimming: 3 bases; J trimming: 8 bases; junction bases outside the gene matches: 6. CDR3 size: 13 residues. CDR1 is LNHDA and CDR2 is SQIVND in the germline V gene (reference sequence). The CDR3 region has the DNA TGTGCCAGTAGTATCACAGGGGCGGAAGGCTACACCTTC. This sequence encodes CASSITGAEGYTF.

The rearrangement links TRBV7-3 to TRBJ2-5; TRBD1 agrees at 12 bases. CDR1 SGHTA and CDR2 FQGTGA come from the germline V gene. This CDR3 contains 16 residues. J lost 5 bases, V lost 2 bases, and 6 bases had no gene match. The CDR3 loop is CASSLGDRGPGETQYF. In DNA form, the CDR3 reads TGTGCCAGCAGCTTAGGGGACAGGGGGCCTGGGGAGACCCAGTACTTC. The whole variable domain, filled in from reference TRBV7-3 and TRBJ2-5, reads GAGVSQTPSNKVTEKGKYVELRCDPISGHTALYWYRQSLGQGPEFLIYFQGTGAADDSGLPNDRFFAVRPEGSVSTLKIQRTERGDSAVYLCASSLGDRGPGETQYFGPGTRLLVL.

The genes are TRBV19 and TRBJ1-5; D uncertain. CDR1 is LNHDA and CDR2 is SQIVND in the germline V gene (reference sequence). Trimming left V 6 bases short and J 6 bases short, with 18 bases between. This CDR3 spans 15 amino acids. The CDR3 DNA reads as TGTGCCAGTAGACCTAGCTTGGGAGGAGGTCAGCCCCAGCATTTT. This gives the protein CASRPSLGGGQPQHF.

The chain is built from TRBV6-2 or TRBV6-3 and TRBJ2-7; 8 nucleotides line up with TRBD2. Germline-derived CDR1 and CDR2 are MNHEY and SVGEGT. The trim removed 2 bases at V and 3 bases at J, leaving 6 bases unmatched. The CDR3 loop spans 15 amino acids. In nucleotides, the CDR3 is TGTGCCAGCAGTTACCGACTAGCGACGGACTACGAGCAGTACTTC. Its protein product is CASSYRLATDYEQYF.

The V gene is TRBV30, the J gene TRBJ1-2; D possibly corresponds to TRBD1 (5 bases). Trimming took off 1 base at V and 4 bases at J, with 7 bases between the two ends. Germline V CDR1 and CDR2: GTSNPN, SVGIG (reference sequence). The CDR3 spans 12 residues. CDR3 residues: CAWSGGTYGYTF. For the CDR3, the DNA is TGTGCCTGGAGTGGGGGCACCTATGGCTACACCTTC.

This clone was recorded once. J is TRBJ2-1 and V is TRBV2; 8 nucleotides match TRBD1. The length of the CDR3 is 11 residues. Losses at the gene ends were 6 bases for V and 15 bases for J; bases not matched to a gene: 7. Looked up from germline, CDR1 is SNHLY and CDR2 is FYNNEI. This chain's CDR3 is CASSLGQGRFF. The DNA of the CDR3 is TGTGCCAGCAGCCTCGGACAGGGAAGGTTCTTC.

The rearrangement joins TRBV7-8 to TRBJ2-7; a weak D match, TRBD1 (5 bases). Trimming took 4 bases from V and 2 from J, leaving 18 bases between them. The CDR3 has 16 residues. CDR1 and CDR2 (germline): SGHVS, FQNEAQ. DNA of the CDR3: TGTGCCAGCAGCTGGGGCAGGATGGGTAACCCCTACGAGCAGTACTTC. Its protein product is CASSWGRMGNPYEQYF.

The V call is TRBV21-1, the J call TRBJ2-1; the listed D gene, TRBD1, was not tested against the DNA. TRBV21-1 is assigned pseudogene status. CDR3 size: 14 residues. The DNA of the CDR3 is TGTGCCAGCGGTGACACGAGCTCCTACAATGAGCAGTTCTTC. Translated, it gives CASGDTSSYNEQFF.

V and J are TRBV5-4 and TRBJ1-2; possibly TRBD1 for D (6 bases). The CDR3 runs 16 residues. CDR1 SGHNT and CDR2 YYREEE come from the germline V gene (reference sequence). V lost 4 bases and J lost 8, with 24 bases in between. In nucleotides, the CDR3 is TGTGCCAGCAGCCCCCGGAGGCGGGGGCCGGGTGGGGGCTACACCTTC. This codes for CASSPRRRGPGGGYTF.

The CDR3 DNA reads TGTGCCAGCAGCCCGGGGACTAGCGGGAGTAACGAGCAGTACTTC. Translated: CASSPGTSGSNEQYF. The chain joins TRBV11-3 to TRBJ2-7; 14 bases match TRBD2. The length of the CDR3 is 15 residues. In germline, CDR1 is SGHNT, CDR2 YENEEA. V lost 5 bases to trimming and J lost 5 bases; unmatched junction nucleotides: 5.

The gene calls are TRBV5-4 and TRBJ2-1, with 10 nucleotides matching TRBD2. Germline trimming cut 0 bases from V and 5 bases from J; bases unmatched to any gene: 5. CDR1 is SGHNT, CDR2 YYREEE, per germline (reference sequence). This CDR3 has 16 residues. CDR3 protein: CASSLGGAGGDNEQFF. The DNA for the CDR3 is TGTGCCAGCAGCTTGGGCGGAGCGGGGGGGGACAATGAGCAGTTCTTC. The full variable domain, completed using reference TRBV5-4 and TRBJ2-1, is ETGVTQSPTHLIKTRGQQVTLRCSSQSGHNTVSWYQQALGQGPQFIFQYYREEENGRGNFPPRFSGLQFPNYSSELNVNALELDDSALYLCASSLGGAGGDNEQFFGPGTRLTVL.

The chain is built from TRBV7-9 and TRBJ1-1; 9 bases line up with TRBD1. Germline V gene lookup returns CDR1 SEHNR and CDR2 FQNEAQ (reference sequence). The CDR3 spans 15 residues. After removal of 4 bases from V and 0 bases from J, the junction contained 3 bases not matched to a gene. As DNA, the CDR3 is TGTGCCAGCAGCTACAGGGGGCAGGTGAACACTGAAGCTTTCTTT. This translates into CASSYRGQVNTEAFF.

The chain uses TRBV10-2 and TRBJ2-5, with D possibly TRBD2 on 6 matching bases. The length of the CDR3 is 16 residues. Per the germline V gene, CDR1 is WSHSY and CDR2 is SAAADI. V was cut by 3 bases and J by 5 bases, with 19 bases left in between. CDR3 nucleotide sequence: TGCGCCAGCAGTGATCACGGGGAGGCCGGGATGGAGACCCAGTACTTC. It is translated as CASSDHGEAGMETQYF.

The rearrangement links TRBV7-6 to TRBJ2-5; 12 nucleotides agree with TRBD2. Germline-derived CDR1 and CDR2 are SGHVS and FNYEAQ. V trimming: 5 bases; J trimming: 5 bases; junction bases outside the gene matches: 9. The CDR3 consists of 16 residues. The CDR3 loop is CASSTRTSGMGETQYF. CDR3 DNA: TGTGCCAGCAGCACGAGGACTAGCGGGATGGGGGAGACCCAGTACTTC.

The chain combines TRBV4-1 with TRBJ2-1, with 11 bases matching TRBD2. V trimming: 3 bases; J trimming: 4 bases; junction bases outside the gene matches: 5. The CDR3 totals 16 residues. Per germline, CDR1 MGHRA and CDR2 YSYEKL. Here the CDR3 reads CASSQPGLADYNEQFF. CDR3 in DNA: TGCGCCAGCAGCCAGCCGGGACTAGCGGATTACAATGAGCAGTTCTTC.

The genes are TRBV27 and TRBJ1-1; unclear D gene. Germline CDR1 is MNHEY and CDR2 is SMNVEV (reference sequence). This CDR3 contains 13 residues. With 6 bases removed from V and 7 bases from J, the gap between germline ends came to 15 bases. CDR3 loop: CASRPGREYEAFF. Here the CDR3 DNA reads TGTGCCAGCAGACCAGGACGGGAATATGAAGCTTTCTTT.

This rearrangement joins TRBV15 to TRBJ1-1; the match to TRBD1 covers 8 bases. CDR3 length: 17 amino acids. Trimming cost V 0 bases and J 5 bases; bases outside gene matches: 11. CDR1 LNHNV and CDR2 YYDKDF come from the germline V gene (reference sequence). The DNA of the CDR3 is TGTGCCACCAGCAGAGATCCCCCAGGGGGCTTGGGTACTGAAGCTTTCTTT. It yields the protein CATSRDPPGGLGTEAFF.